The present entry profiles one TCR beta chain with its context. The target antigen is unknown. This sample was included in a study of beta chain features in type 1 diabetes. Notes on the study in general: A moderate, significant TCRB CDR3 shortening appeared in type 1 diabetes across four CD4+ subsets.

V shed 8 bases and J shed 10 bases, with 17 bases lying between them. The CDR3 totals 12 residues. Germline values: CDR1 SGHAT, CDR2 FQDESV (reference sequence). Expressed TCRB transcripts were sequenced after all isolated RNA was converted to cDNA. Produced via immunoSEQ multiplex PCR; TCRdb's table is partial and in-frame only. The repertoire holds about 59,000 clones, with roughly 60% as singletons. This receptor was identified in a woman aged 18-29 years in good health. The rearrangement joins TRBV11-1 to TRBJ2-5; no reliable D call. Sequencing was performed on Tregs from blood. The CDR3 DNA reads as TGTGCCAGCTGCAAGGCGCAGGTGGGCCAGTACTTC. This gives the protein CASCKAQVGQYF.